Reported below is one T cell receptor (beta chain). What it binds is not known. V shed 1 base and J shed 6 bases, with 25 bases lying between them. This CDR3 is 19 amino acids long. The germline gives CDR1 SGHAT, CDR2 FQNNGV. These donors were members of the approximately 120-subject validation cohort, a group separate from the roughly 670-subject first cohort. The source of the sample is a study of cytomegalovirus exposure and HLA in healthy donors. Notes on the study in general: A later analysis found first-cohort TCR clusters tended to co-occur in the 120 validation repertoires. Cytomegalovirus status was reportedly diagnosed by the classifier with high specificity and sensitivity. CMV antigen specificity of three CMV-associated chains was confirmed in vitro.

Here immunoSEQ multiplex PCR was the method, and the copy in TCRdb shows in-frame clones only, minus some. The sample consists of about 220,000 clones, around nine tenths of them appearing once. The rearrangement joins TRBV11-2 to TRBJ2-1, with D possibly being TRBD2 (5 bases). The clonotype originates from a young woman in good health and CMV-seronegative. The sequenced material came from PBMCs. CDR3 in DNA: TGTGCCAGCAGCTTAGTCGGCGGCGGGCCCCAAACCTTCCTCAATGAGCAGTTCTTC. Residues: CASSLVGGGPQTFLNEQFF.